A selection of T cell receptor beta chains follows, all from one sample in a study of cytomegalovirus exposure and HLA in healthy donors. The repertoire was sequenced with immunoSEQ multiplex PCR; TCRdb's copy has only in-frame clones and lacks some. In the table there are about 83,000 clones, roughly 96% of which are singletons. Source material: PBMCs. These receptors were collected from a woman between 18 and 29 years old in good health and CMV-seronegative. Both conserved end residues are part of each CDR3. Fields, in order: V gene, J gene, D gene, clone size, CDR3 DNA, CDR3 protein. A D gene is named only where the DNA matches it firmly. Clone sizes are given selectively: once, few, many, or a class where the clone is expanded.

V: TRBV18
J: TRBJ1-6
D: TRBD1
size: .
DNA: TGTGCCAGCTCAACTGGACAGGGCCCGAGTCGGGGAAATTCACCCCTCCACTTT
CDR3: CASSTGQGPSRGNSPLHF

V: TRBV19
J: TRBJ1-5
D: TRBD1
size: .
DNA: TGTGCCAGTAGTATAAATGGACAGGGATGGGGACAGCCCCAGCATTTT
CDR3: CASSINGQGWGQPQHF

V: TRBV11-3
J: TRBJ2-1
D: TRBD2
size: .
DNA: TGTGCCAGCAGCTCGGGACTAGCGGGGGTCTACAATGAGCAGTTCTTC
CDR3: CASSSGLAGVYNEQFF

V: TRBV18
J: TRBJ2-3
D: .
size: once
DNA: TGTGCCAGCTCACCGGTTTCGGGGTCTAGCAATACGCAGTATTTT
CDR3: CASSPVSGSSNTQYF

V: TRBV2
J: TRBJ2-7
D: TRBD1
size: .
DNA: TGTGCCAGCAGTGTCGGACAGGGGACCTACGAGCAGTACTTC
CDR3: CASSVGQGTYEQYF

V: TRBV6-5
J: TRBJ2-3
D: TRBD2
size: .
DNA: TGTGCCAGCAGTCGTAGTAGCGGGAGCTCAGATACGCAGTATTTT
CDR3: CASSRSSGSSDTQYF

V: TRBV11-2
J: TRBJ2-1
D: TRBD2
size: .
DNA: TGTGCCAGCAGCTTAGTCCTAGCGGGCTCCTACAATGAGCAGTTCTTC
CDR3: CASSLVLAGSYNEQFF

V: TRBV7-9
J: TRBJ2-3
D: TRBD2
size: .
DNA: TGTGCCAGCAGCTTCCTAGCGGGAGTAGTCAGCACAGATACGCAGTATTTT
CDR3: CASSFLAGVVSTDTQYF

V: TRBV27
J: TRBJ2-7
D: TRBD2
size: .
DNA: TGTGCCAAAAGGGAGGGGTTGGAGGGAGAGTGCTCCTACGAGCAGTACTTC
CDR3: CAKREGLEGECSYEQYF

V: TRBV7-2
J: TRBJ1-3
D: TRBD1
size: .
DNA: TGTGCCAGCAGCTTACAGGCAGGGGGGCTCTCTGGAAACACCATATATTTT
CDR3: CASSLQAGGLSGNTIYF

V: TRBV7-9
J: TRBJ2-1
D: .
size: .
DNA: TGTGCCAGCAGCTTGCTAGCCACACACAATGAGCAGTTCTTC
CDR3: CASSLLATHNEQFF

V: TRBV2
J: TRBJ1-1
D: .
size: once
DNA: TGTGCCAGCACCGAAGGACTGGGGGGGCGAAACACTGAAGCTTTCTTT
CDR3: CASTEGLGGRNTEAFF

V: TRBV11-3
J: TRBJ2-3
D: .
size: .
DNA: TGTGCCAGCAGCTTAGATCAGCTTAGCGGAACAGATACGCAGTATTTT
CDR3: CASSLDQLSGTDTQYF

V: TRBV5-1
J: TRBJ2-1
D: .
size: .
DNA: TGCGCCAGCAGCTTTCCCCAGACCCGGGATGAGCAGTTCTTC
CDR3: CASSFPQTRDEQFF